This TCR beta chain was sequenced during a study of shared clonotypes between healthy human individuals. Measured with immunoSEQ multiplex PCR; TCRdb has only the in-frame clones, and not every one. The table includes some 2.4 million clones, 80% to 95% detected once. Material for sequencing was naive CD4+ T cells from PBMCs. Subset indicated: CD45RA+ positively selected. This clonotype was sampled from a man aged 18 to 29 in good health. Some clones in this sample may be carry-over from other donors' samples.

CDR3 DNA sequence: TGTGCCAGCAGCTTAGTTCGCGACACCAAGTCCCCAGATACGCAGTATTTT. This translates into CASSLVRDTKSPDTQYF. The chain carries TRBV7-2 and TRBJ2-3; no definite D call. CDR1 is SGHTA, CDR2 FQGNSA, per germline. The CDR3 sequence is 17 residues long. Deletions cut 1 base from V and 4 bases from J, with 18 bases between. The whole variable domain, remainder taken from reference TRBV7-2 and TRBJ2-3, is GAGVSQSPSNKVTEKGKDVELRCDPISGHTALYWYRQSLGQGLEFLIYFQGNSAPDKSGLPSDRFSAERTGGSVSTLTIQRTQQEDSAVYLCASSLVRDTKSPDTQYFGPGTRLTVL.